This TCR beta chain was recovered during a study of shared T cell receptors in the human thymus. CDR3 length: 15 residues. The J segment lost 3 bases and the V segment lost 5 bases, leaving 7 bases of the junction unmatched. CDR1 and CDR2 (germline): SEHNR, FQNEAQ (reference sequence). Here immunoSEQ multiplex PCR was the method, and the copy in TCRdb shows in-frame clones only, minus some. The sample has hundreds of thousands of clones; approximately 85% are singletons. This clone was detected a few times. This sample was shared with a second study, whose subject was human thymus T cells. That paper states: Healthy Finnish infants undergoing corrective surgery for congenital heart defects were the donors. Corrective heart surgery yielded the resections from which the thymus tissue came. Thymic and blood repertoires appeared to show biased V and J gene usage. Unrelated individuals reportedly shared highly overlapping thymic TCR repertoires.

This clonotype originated in a girl under three years old with a congenital heart defect. Sequences were obtained from thymocytes. The chain links TRBV7-9 to TRBJ1-2; 9 nucleotides match TRBD1. CDR3 sequence reads: CASSPGTGQHYGYTF. The CDR3 DNA is TGTGCCAGCAGCCCGGGGACAGGGCAACACTATGGCTACACCTTC.